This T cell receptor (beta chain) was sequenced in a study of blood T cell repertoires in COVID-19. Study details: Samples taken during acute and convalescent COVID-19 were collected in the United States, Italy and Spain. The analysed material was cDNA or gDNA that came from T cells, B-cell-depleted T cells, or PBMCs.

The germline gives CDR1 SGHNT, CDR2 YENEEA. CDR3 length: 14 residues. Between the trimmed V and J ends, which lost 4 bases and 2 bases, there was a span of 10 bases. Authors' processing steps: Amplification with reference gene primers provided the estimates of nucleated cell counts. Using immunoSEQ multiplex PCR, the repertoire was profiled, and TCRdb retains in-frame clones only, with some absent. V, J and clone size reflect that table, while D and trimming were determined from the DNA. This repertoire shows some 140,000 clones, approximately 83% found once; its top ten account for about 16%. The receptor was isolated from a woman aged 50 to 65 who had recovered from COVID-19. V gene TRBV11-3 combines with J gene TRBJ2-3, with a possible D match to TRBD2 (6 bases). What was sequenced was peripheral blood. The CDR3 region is CASSSTSFTDTQYF. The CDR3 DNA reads TGTGCCAGCAGCTCCACTAGCTTCACAGATACGCAGTATTTT.